This is a list of T cell receptor beta chains from one sample in a study of identical twins. TCRdb processed the 5' RACE reads anew with MiXCR; each CDR3 protein has one entry. Counted here are about 530,000 distinct CDR3 sequences, 12% to 15% occurring once; the ten biggest clones make up roughly 0.46%. This sample was also put to use in a study of yellow fever vaccine responses in identical twins.

Sequencing was performed on CD4+ T cells sorted from blood. The source of these receptors is a young woman in good health. Both conserved end residues are part of each CDR3. A D gene is named only where the DNA matches it firmly. Clone size is given for some rows only: seen once, a few or many times, or a class if the clone is expanded.

clone_size j_call d_call v_call cdr3_aa cdr3_nt
few TRBJ1-4 TRBD1 TRBV24-1 CATSETGGKLFF TGTGCCACCAGTGAAACAGGGGGAAAACTGTTTTTT
few TRBJ2-1 - TRBV7-3 CASSTTGTSYNEQFF TGTGCCAGCAGCACGACAGGTACCTCCTACAATGAGCAGTTCTTC
- TRBJ2-7 - TRBV29-1 CSVLQSGYEQYF TGCAGCGTTCTCCAGTCCGGATACGAGCAGTACTTC
- TRBJ1-1 - TRBV3-1 CASSQDLGSTEAFF TGTGCCAGCAGCCAAGATCTGGGGAGCACTGAAGCTTTCTTT
- TRBJ2-3 TRBD2 TRBV28 CASSPGTSGGLLVQYF TGTGCCAGCAGTCCAGGGACTAGCGGGGGGCTTCTGGTGCAGTATTTT
- TRBJ2-1 - TRBV29-1 CSVMGTYNNEQFF TGCAGCGTTATGGGGACCTACAACAATGAGCAGTTCTTC
few TRBJ1-1 - TRBV10-1 CASSEDPQHGTEAFF TGCGCCAGCAGTGAGGACCCTCAACACGGCACTGAAGCTTTCTTT
- TRBJ2-1 TRBD2 TRBV28 CASIGGGSSYNEQFF TGTGCCAGCATCGGCGGGGGGAGCTCCTACAATGAGCAGTTCTTC
few TRBJ2-5 - TRBV29-1 CSVELGPGQETQYF TGCAGCGTTGAGCTGGGCCCTGGCCAAGAGACCCAGTACTTC
few TRBJ2-7 - TRBV2 CASIGSRTSYEQYF TGTGCCAGCATCGGCTCCCGGACGTCCTACGAGCAGTACTTC
- TRBJ2-7 - TRBV7-6 CASSSRGGGYEQYF TGTGCCAGCAGCTCCAGGGGTGGAGGGTACGAGCAGTACTTC
- TRBJ2-3 TRBD2 TRBV20-1 CSARGLAGGMDTQYF TGCAGTGCTCGGGGACTAGCGGGGGGGATGGATACGCAGTATTTT
many TRBJ1-1 - TRBV29-1 CSVEGFNTEAFF TGCAGCGTTGAAGGATTTAACACTGAAGCTTTCTTT
- TRBJ2-1 TRBD2 TRBV5-1 CASSSSRTSGGYNEQFF TGCGCCAGCAGCTCTTCTAGGACTAGCGGGGGGTACAATGAGCAGTTCTTC
few TRBJ2-3 - TRBV6-5 CASSYWDSPGTDTQYF TGTGCCAGCAGTTACTGGGACTCTCCTGGCACAGATACGCAGTATTTT
few TRBJ2-5 TRBD1 TRBV14 CASSQRLTGFETQYF TGTGCCAGCAGCCAGAGGTTGACAGGGTTCGAGACCCAGTACTTC
few TRBJ2-1 TRBD2 TRBV12-3/TRBV12-4 CASRGAGSYNEQFF TGTGCCAGCAGGGGAGCGGGATCCTACAATGAGCAGTTCTTC
- TRBJ2-2 TRBD2 TRBV27 CASSLFGVSGRSGGELFF TGTGCCAGCAGTTTATTCGGGGTTAGCGGGAGATCAGGCGGGGAGCTGTTTTTT
- TRBJ2-1 - TRBV5-1 CASSLVFGRNSYNEQFF TGCGCCAGCAGCTTGGTCTTTGGGCGGAACTCCTACAATGAGCAGTTCTTC
- TRBJ2-7 - TRBV10-3 CAISGRGSDYEQYF TGTGCCATCAGTGGCAGGGGTTCTGACTACGAGCAGTACTTC
few TRBJ2-7 TRBD2 TRBV6-1 CASSLTSVNYEQYF TGTGCCAGCAGCCTGACTAGCGTGAATTACGAGCAGTACTTC
few TRBJ2-5 - TRBV5-1 CASSSGDGVKTQYF TGCGCCAGCAGCTCGGGGGACGGTGTGAAGACCCAGTACTTC
- TRBJ1-1 - TRBV7-6 CASSLNPTQDTEAFF TGTGCCAGCAGCTTAAATCCAACTCAGGACACTGAAGCTTTCTTT
- TRBJ1-1 - TRBV12-3/TRBV12-4 CASSFALGRLNTEAFF TGTGCCAGCAGTTTCGCGCTGGGACGGTTGAACACTGAAGCTTTCTTT
- TRBJ2-6 TRBD1 TRBV6-5 CASSFVSGTGGAGANVLTF TGTGCCAGCAGTTTTGTTTCCGGGACAGGGGGCGCTGGGGCCAACGTCCTGACTTTC
- TRBJ2-1 TRBD2 TRBV2 CASSEETGLLGLYNEQFF TGTGCCAGCAGTGAAGAGACGGGACTATTGGGGCTTTACAATGAGCAGTTCTTC
few TRBJ2-2 - TRBV3-1 CASSQRSAGELFF TGTGCCAGCAGCCAACGAAGTGCCGGGGAGCTGTTTTTT
- TRBJ1-2 - TRBV5-1 CASSLGQGLGYTF TGCGCCAGCAGCTTGGGGCAGGGACTTGGCTACACCTTC
few TRBJ2-7 TRBD2 TRBV20-1 CSARDRTSAYEQYF TGCAGTGCTAGAGATCGGACTAGCGCTTACGAGCAGTACTTC
- TRBJ2-5 - TRBV28 CASSLSTKGETQYF TGTGCCAGCAGTTTAAGCACAAAAGGGGAGACCCAGTACTTC
- TRBJ1-1 - TRBV20-1 CSGLGGHTEAFF TGCAGCGGACTAGGGGGGCACACTGAAGCTTTCTTT
few TRBJ2-1 - TRBV10-3 CAIRDDPESSYNEQFF TGTGCCATCAGGGACGACCCCGAGAGCTCCTACAATGAGCAGTTCTTC
- TRBJ2-2 TRBD2 TRBV28 CASRQRGGRTGELFF TGTGCCAGCAGACAGCGGGGGGGCCGCACCGGGGAGCTGTTTTTT
- TRBJ2-2 - TRBV3-1 CARSRNRNTGELFF TGTGCCAGGAGCCGGAATAGGAACACCGGGGAGCTGTTTTTT
- TRBJ2-1 TRBD2 TRBV6-4 CASSHASGGGSGNEQFF TGTGCCAGCAGTCACGCTAGCGGGGGGGGTTCGGGGAATGAGCAGTTCTTC
few TRBJ2-3 TRBD2 TRBV12-3/TRBV12-4 CASRRAGGTTDTQYF TGTGCCAGCAGAAGAGCGGGGGGGACCACAGATACGCAGTATTTT
- TRBJ1-1 TRBD1 TRBV5-8 CASSLRQGFTEAFF TGTGCCAGCAGCCTCCGACAGGGATTCACTGAAGCTTTCTTT
few TRBJ1-4 - TRBV5-1 CASSSHFGEKLFF TGCGCCAGCAGTTCCCACTTCGGTGAAAAACTGTTTTTT
- TRBJ1-2 - TRBV20-1 CSADETGAAYGYTF TGCAGTGCAGATGAAACAGGAGCCGCCTATGGCTACACCTTC
few TRBJ2-5 - TRBV7-3 CASSRDFQETQYF TGTGCCAGCAGCCGTGACTTTCAAGAGACCCAGTACTTC
few TRBJ2-4 TRBD2 TRBV12-3/TRBV12-4 CASSPPGGAKNIQYF TGTGCCAGCAGTCCGCCGGGAGGGGCCAAAAACATTCAGTACTTC
many TRBJ2-7 TRBD1 TRBV5-1 CASSLVGQGAYEQYF TGCGCCAGCAGCTTGGTGGGACAGGGGGCCTACGAGCAGTACTTC
few TRBJ2-3 - TRBV6-1 CASNSFGDTQYF TGTGCCAGCAATTCGTTTGGAGATACGCAGTATTTT
many TRBJ2-1 TRBD2 TRBV12-3/TRBV12-4 CASSLTSGGYNEQFF TGTGCCAGCAGCTTGACTAGCGGGGGATACAATGAGCAGTTCTTC
many TRBJ1-5 - TRBV3-1 CASSHREDQPQHF TGTGCCAGCAGCCACAGGGAGGATCAGCCCCAGCATTTT
few TRBJ2-1 - TRBV6-5 CASSSGRREYNEQFF TGTGCCAGCAGTTCGGGACGGCGAGAATACAATGAGCAGTTCTTC
- TRBJ1-2 - TRBV20-1 CSAAGTTRDGYTF TGCAGTGCTGCAGGGACCACGAGGGACGGCTACACCTTC
few TRBJ1-1 TRBD1 TRBV27 CASSLYLQGANTEAFF TGTGCCAGCAGTTTATATCTACAGGGGGCGAACACTGAAGCTTTCTTT